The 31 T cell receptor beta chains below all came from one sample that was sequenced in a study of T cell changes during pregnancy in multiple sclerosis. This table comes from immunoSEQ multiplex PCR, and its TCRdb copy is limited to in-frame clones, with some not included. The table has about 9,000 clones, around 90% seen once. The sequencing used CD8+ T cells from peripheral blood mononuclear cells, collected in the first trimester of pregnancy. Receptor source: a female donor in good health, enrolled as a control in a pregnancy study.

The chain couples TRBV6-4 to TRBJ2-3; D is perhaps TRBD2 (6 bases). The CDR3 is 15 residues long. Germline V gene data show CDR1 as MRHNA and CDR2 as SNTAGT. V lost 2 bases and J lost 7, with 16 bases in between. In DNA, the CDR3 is TGTGCCAGCAGTGACGGAGCGGGTTCGGTAAATACGCAGTATTTT. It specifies CASSDGAGSVNTQYF.

This CDR3 reads CASSPGYEQYF. CDR3 DNA sequence: TGCGCCAGCAGTCCGGGGTACGAGCAGTACTTC. This chain links TRBV5-1 with TRBJ2-7, with D possibly being TRBD2 (5 bases). Germline CDR1 SGHRS, CDR2 YFSETQ. CDR3 length: 11 amino acids. V gave up 5 bases and J gave up 4 bases, with 7 bases separating them.

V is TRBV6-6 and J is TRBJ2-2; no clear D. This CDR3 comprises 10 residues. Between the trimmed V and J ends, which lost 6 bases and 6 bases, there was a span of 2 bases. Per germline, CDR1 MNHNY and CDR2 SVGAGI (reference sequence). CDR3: CASSAGELFF. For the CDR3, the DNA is TGTGCCAGCAGCGCCGGGGAGCTGTTTTTT.

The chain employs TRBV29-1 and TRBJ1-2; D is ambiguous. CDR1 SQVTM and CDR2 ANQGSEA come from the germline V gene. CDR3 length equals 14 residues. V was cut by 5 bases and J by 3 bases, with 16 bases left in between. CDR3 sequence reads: CSVLAGSEDYGYTF. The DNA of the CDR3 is TGCAGCGTTTTGGCCGGGTCGGAGGACTATGGCTACACCTTC. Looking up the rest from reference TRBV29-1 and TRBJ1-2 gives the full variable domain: SAVISQKPSRDICQRGTSLTIQCQVDSQVTMMFWYRQQPGQSLTLIATANQGSEATYESGFVIDKFPISRPNLTFSTLTVSNMSPEDSSIYLCSVLAGSEDYGYTFGSGTRLTVV.

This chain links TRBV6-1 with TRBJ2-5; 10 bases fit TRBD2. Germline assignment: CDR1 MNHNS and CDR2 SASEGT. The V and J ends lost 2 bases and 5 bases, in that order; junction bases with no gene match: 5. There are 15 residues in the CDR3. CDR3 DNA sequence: TGTGCCAGCAGTGAACTAGCGGGAGAGGGGGAGACCCAGTACTTC. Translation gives CASSELAGEGETQYF.

This CDR3 reads CASSSPDRWNTEAFF. The CDR3 nucleotides are TGTGCCAGCAGTTCTCCCGACAGGTGGAACACTGAAGCTTTCTTT. The gene calls are TRBV6-6 and TRBJ1-1, with a weak D call TRBD1 (6 bases). The germline V gene has CDR1 MNHNY and CDR2 SVGAGI (reference sequence). CDR3 length: 15 residues. Trimming shortened V by 4 bases and J by 1 base, and 13 bases separated the two germline ends.

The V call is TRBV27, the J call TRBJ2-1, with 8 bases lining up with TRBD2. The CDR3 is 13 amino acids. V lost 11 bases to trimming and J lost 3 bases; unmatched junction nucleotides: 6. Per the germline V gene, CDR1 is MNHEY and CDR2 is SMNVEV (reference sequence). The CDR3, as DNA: TGTGCCTCTTCTAGCGGGTTCTACAATGAGCAGTTCTTC. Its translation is CASSSGFYNEQFF.

CDR3 bases: TGTGCCAGCAGCCGAACCCGACTAGCGGGAGTGGAGACCCAGTACTTC. This translates into CASSRTRLAGVETQYF. This chain uses TRBV27 with TRBJ2-5; 12 bases are shared with TRBD2. This CDR3 is 16 amino acids long. The J segment lost 5 bases and the V segment lost 6 bases, leaving 10 bases of the junction unmatched. Germline V gene sequence: CDR1 MNHEY, CDR2 SMNVEV (reference sequence).

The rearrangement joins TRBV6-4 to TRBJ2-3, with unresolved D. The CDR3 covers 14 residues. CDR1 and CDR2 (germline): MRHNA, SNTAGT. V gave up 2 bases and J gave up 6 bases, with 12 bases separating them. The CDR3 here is CASSDGTEPDTQYF. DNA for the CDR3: TGTGCCAGCAGTGACGGAACAGAACCGGATACGCAGTATTTT.

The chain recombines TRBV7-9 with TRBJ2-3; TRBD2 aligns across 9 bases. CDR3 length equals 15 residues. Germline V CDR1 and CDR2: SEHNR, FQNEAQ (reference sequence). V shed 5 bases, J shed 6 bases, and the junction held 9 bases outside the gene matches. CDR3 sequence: CASSQAAGGRDTQYF. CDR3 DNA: TGTGCCAGCAGCCAGGCAGCGGGGGGCCGGGATACGCAGTATTTT.

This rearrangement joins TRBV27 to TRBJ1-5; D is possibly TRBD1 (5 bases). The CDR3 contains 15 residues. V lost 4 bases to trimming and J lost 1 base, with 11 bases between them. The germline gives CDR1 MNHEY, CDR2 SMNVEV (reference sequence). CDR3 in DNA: TGTGCCAGCAGTTGGGGGGGGTCCAGCAATCAGCCCCAGCATTTT. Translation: CASSWGGSSNQPQHF.

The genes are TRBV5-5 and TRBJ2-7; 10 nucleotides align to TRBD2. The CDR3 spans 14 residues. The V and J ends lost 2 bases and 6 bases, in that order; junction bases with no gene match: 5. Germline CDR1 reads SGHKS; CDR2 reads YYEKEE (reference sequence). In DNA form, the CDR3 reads TGTGCCAGCAGCTTACCTAGCGGGAGTTTCGAGCAGTACTTC. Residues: CASSLPSGSFEQYF.

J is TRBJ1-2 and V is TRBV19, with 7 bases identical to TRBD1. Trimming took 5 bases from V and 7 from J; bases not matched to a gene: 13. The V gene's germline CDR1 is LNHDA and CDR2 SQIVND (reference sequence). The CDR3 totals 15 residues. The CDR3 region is CASSPKNDRVGGYTF. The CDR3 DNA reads TGTGCCAGTAGTCCGAAGAATGACAGGGTCGGTGGCTACACCTTC.

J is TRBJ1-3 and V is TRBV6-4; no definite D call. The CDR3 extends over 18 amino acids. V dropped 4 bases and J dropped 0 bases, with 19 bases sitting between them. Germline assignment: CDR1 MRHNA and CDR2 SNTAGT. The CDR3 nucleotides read TGTGCCAGCAGTGGACCCCTTTCAGGCCCCCACTCTGGAAACACCATATATTTT. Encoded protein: CASSGPLSGPHSGNTIYF.

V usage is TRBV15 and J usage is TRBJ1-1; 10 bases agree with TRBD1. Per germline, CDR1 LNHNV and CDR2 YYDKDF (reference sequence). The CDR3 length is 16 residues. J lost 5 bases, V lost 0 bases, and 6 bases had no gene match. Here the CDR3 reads CATSRDGGTGETEAFF. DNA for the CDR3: TGTGCCACCAGCAGAGATGGGGGGACAGGGGAGACTGAAGCTTTCTTT. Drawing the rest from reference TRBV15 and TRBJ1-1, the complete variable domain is DAMVIQNPRYQVTQFGKPVTLSCSQTLNHNVMYWYQQKSSQAPKLLFHYYDKDFNNEADTPDNFQSRRPNTSFCFLDIRSPGLGDTAMYLCATSRDGGTGETEAFFGQGTRLTVV.

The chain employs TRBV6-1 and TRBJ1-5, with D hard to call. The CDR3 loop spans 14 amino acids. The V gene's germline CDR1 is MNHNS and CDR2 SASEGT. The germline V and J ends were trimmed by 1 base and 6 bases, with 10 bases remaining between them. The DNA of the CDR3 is TGTGCCAGCAGTGAAGGTTCCCAGGCTCAGCCCCAGCATTTT. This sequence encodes CASSEGSQAQPQHF.

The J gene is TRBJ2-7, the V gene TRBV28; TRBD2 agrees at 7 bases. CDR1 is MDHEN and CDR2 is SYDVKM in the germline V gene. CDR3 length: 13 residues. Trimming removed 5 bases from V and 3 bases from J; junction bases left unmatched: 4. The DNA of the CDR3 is TGTGCCAGCAGTCCTAGCGGCCACTACGAGCAGTACTTC. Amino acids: CASSPSGHYEQYF.

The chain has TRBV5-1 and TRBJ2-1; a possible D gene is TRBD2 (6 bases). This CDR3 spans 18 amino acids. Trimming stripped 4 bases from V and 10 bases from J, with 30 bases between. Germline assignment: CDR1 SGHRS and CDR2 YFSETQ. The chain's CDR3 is CASSPSIRNRRAGNEQFF. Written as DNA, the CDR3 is TGCGCCAGCAGCCCGAGTATCCGGAATCGGAGGGCCGGGAACGAGCAGTTCTTC.

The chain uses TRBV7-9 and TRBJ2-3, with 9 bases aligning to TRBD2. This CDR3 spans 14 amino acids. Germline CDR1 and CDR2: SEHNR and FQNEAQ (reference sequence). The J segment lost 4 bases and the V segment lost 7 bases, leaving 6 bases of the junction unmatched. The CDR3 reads CASNLRGGADTQYF. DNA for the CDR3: TGTGCCAGCAATTTACGCGGGGGGGCAGATACGCAGTATTTT.

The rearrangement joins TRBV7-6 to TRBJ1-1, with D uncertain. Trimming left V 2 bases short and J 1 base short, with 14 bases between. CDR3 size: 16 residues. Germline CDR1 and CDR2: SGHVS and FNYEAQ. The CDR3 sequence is CASSLSGGLRNTEAFF. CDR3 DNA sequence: TGTGCCAGCAGCTTAAGTGGAGGGTTGCGGAACACTGAAGCTTTCTTT.

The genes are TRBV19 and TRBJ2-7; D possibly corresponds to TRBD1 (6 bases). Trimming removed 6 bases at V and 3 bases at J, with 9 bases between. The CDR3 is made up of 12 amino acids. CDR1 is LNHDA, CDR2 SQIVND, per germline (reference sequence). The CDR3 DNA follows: TGTGCCAGTAGCCCACAGGGCTACGAGCAGTACTTC. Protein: CASSPQGYEQYF.

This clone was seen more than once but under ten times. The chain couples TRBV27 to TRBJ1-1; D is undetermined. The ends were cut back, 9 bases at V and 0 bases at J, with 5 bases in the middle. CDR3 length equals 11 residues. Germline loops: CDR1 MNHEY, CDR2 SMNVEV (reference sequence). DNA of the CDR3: TGTGCCAGTAGAATGAACACTGAAGCTTTCTTT. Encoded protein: CASRMNTEAFF.

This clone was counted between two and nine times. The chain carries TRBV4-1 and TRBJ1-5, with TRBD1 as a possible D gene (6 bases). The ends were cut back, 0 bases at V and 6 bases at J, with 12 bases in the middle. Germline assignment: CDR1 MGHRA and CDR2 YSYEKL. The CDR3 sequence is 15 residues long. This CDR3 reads CASSQDRGGVQPQHF. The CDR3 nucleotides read TGCGCCAGCAGCCAAGACAGGGGTGGGGTTCAGCCCCAGCATTTT.

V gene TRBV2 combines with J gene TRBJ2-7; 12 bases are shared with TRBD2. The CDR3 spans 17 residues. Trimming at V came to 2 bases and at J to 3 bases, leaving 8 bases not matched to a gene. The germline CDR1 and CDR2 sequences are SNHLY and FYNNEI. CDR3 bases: TGTGCCAGCAGTGAACTAGCGGGAGGGGGACGGGGCTACGAGCAGTACTTC. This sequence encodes CASSELAGGGRGYEQYF.

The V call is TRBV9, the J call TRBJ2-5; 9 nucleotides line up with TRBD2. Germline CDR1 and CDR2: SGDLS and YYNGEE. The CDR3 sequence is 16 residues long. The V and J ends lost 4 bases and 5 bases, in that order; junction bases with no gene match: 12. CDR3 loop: CASSSPFGRGGETQYF. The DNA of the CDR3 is TGTGCCAGCAGCTCCCCGTTCGGGCGGGGGGGTGAGACCCAGTACTTC.

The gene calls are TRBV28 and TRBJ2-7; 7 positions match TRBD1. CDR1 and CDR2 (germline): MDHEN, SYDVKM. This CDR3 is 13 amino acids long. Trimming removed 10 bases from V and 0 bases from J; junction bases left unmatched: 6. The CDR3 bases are TGTGCCACCAAGACAGGGCTCTCCTACGAGCAGTACTTC. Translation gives CATKTGLSYEQYF.

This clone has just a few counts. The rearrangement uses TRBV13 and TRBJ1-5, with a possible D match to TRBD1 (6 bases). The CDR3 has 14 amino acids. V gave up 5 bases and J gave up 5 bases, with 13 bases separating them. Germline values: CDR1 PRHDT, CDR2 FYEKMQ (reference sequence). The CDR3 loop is CASSPRGADQPQHF. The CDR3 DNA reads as TGTGCCAGCAGCCCCAGGGGTGCCGATCAGCCCCAGCATTTT.

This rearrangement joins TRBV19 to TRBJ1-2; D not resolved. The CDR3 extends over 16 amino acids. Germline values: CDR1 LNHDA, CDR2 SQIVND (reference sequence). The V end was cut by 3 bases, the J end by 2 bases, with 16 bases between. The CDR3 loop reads CASSMAVGLQNYGYTF. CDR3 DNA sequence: TGTGCCAGTAGTATGGCGGTGGGTCTCCAAAACTATGGCTACACCTTC.

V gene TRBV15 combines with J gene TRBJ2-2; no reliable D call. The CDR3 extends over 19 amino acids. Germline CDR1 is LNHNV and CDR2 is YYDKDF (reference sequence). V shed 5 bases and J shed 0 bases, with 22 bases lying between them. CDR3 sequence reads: CATSGTLREVASNTGELFF. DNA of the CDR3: TGTGCCACCAGCGGCACTCTACGAGAGGTAGCATCGAACACCGGGGAGCTGTTTTTT.

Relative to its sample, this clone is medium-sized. As DNA, the CDR3 is TGCGCCTCCCGACGGGTTATAAGACGAGCCTACAATGAGCAGTTCTTC. Translating gives CASRRVIRRAYNEQFF. The chain is built from TRBV10-1 and TRBJ2-1; no reliable D call. This CDR3 is built from 16 residues. Germline CDR1 and CDR2: WNHNN and SYGVQD (reference sequence). Trimming took off 11 bases at V and 2 bases at J, with 22 bases between the two ends.

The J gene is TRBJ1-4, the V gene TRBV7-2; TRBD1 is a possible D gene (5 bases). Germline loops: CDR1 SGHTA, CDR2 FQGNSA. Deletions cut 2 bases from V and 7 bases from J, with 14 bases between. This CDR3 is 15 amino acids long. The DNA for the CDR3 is TGTGCCAGCAGCTTATTGGGGGTGGAGGGTGAAAAACTGTTTTTT. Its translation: CASSLLGVEGEKLFF.